This TCR beta chain was recovered during a study of OX40 agonist ivuxolimab in advanced cancers. Patients were excluded for autoimmune disease history or systemic immunosuppression. Libraries were prepared by immunoSEQ multiplex PCR; TCRdb keeps only in-frame clonotypes and omits some of them. This table has about 40,000 clones, 82% appearing once. The TCR originated in an adult with an advanced solid tumor such as melanoma, head and neck, liver or kidney cancer. The sequences come from CD4+ or CD8+ T cells sorted from blood, collected in a trial of the OX40 agonist ivuxolimab.

CDR3 residues: CASRGSGGLRDTQYF. CDR3 bases: TGTGCCAGCAGAGGGAGCGGGGGCCTCAGGGATACGCAGTATTTT. This chain connects TRBV6-6 to TRBJ2-3; 8 bases map to TRBD2. The CDR3 totals 15 residues. V was clipped by 6 bases and J by 6 bases; unmatched bases: 11. Germline values: CDR1 MNHNY, CDR2 SVGAGI (reference sequence).